This TCR beta chain was observed in a study of graft-versus-host responses after intestinal transplantation. Study overall: Recipients obtained multivisceral, liver-intestinal, or isolated intestinal transplants. Among the recipients, all got anti-thymocyte globulin induction and then tacrolimus and steroids for roughly three years. Overall study findings and caveats: Early post-transplant declines in HvG were associated with peak levels of circulating GvH clones. Ileal or blood samples showed some GvH clones first, and such clones were also found in recipient marrow.

Repertoires were generated with immunoSEQ multiplex PCR, while TCRdb's copy carries only in-frame clones and drops some. The sample has about 92,000 clones, 85% to 95% seen once. On this clone: Its target is not known.

Germline values: CDR1 LGHNA, CDR2 YNFKEQ. The CDR3 loop spans 14 amino acids. The J segment lost 4 bases and the V segment lost 4 bases, leaving 1 base of the junction unmatched. The origin of this receptor is a human donor who received an intestinal transplant. J is TRBJ2-2 and V is TRBV4-2, with 9 positions matching TRBD2. The specimen was unstimulated CD8+ T cells sorted from spleen or lymph node cells, collected before intestinal transplant. The CDR3 sequence is CASSPGLATGELFF. CDR3 DNA sequence: TGTGCCAGCAGCCCGGGACTAGCCACCGGGGAGCTGTTTTTT.